This TCR beta chain emerged from a study of T cells in Graves' hyperthyroidism and ophthalmopathy. Whole-study results and caveats: Blood also showed most of the thyroid clonotypes that were expanded above 0.001.

CDR3 length equals 15 residues. Germline V gene data show CDR1 as WNHNN and CDR2 as SYGVQD (reference sequence). V gave up 9 bases and J gave up 0 bases, with 15 bases separating them. Amplified TCR beta CDR3 regions derived from RNA transcripts. A set of HTBI primers served as the primers for a first-round RT-PCR of the TCR CDR3. TCRdb passed the multiplex PCR reads through MiXCR, listing each CDR3 protein once. The sample holds fewer than 400,000 distinct CDR3 sequences, over 12% seen once. Each ophthalmopathy patient scored at least 3 on the Clinical Activity Score and at least 4 on NOSPECS grade, with duration under 3 months. Pregnant or lactating patients were excluded, as were those with uncontrolled infection or other autoimmune disease. Fresh peripheral blood, 10 ml, was the source of the PBMCs. Turning to this clonotype: Its antigen remains unidentified.

This receptor was obtained from a man between 50 and 59 years old with Graves' ophthalmopathy. Sequenced: blood. The chain employs TRBV10-1 and TRBJ1-3; D is undetermined. This CDR3 is CARRVGKISGNTIYF. In DNA, the CDR3 is TGCGCCAGGAGAGTAGGGAAGATCTCTGGAAACACCATATATTTT.